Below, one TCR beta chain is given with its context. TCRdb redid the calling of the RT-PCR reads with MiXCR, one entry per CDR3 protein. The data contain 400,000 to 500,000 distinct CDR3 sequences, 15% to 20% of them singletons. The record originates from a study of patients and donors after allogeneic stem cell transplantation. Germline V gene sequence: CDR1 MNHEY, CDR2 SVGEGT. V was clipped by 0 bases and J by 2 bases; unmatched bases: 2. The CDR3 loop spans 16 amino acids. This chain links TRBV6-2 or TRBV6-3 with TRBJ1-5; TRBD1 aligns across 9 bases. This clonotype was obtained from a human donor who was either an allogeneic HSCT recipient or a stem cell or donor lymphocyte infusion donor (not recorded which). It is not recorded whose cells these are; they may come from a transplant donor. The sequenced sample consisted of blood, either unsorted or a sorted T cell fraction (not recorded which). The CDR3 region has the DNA TGTGCCAGCAGTTACTCCCGGGACAGGGGCAATCAGCCCCAGCATTTT. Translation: CASSYSRDRGNQPQHF.